This T cell receptor (beta chain) was profiled in a study of tumor and adjacent non-tumor tissue in lung cancer. The wider study: Each sample yielded millions of productive TCRbeta reads on average.

No cell sorting was done before RNA was extracted from the tissue. Distant lung tissue was collected more than 3 cm away from the tumor edge. The library came from three nested PCR rounds adapted from ARM-PCR protocols. TCRdb ran MiXCR on the multiplex PCR reads and lists one entry per CDR3 protein. The sample consists of around 82,000 distinct CDR3 sequences, around 80% of them appearing once. Regarding the study as a whole: Higher tumor TCR diversity was associated with shorter survival. In normal lung, the top 100 clones were significantly more dominant than in tumor. TCR diversity was significantly greater in tumor than normal lung tissue.

This CDR3 comprises 15 residues. Germline assignment: CDR1 MNHEY and CDR2 SVGAGI. V lost 10 bases, J lost 1 base, and 18 bases lay in between. Remarks on this clonotype: The antigen is not known.

Input material: distant non-tumor lung tissue. This clonotype originated in a man aged 55 to 70 with non-small cell lung cancer. The chain joins TRBV6-5 to TRBJ2-3; tentatively, D is TRBD1 (5 bases). The CDR3 is CATRDEVRGTDTQYF. CDR3 in DNA: TGTGCCACCAGAGACGAGGTCAGGGGCACAGATACGCAGTATTTT.